The 29 T cell receptor beta chains reported below all come from one sample, sequenced in a study of post-analysis software for immune sequencing data. Every TCR beta cDNA library bore unique molecular identifiers. TCRdb redid the calling of the PCR reads with MiXCR, one entry per CDR3 protein. The sample holds 380,000 or so distinct CDR3 sequences, about a third seen once. These receptors lack a known antigen. Findings and limits, study-wide: TRBV5-6, TRBV5-1 and TRBV20-1 were among several TRBV segments more frequent in patients than controls.

Material: blood. These receptors came from a girl aged 10 to 17 with multiple sclerosis.

Only a few counts were recorded for this clonotype. The chain combines TRBV5-1 with TRBJ2-6, with D tentatively TRBD2 (5 bases). Germline V gene lookup returns CDR1 SGHRS and CDR2 YFSETQ. This CDR3 spans 15 amino acids. V lost 3 bases to trimming and J lost 1 base, with 8 bases between them. CDR3: CASSWRGSGANVLTF. The CDR3 DNA sequence: TGCGCCAGCAGCTGGAGAGGGTCTGGGGCCAACGTCCTGACTTTC. The full variable domain, in which reference TRBV5-1 and TRBJ2-6 provide the parts outside the CDR3, is KAGVTQTPRYLIKTRGQQVTLSCSPISGHRSVSWYQQTPGQGLQFLFEYFSETQRNKGNFPGRFSGRQFSNSRSEMNVSTLELGDSALYLCASSWRGSGANVLTFGAGSRLTVL.

This chain uses TRBV12-3 or TRBV12-4 with TRBJ2-7, with TRBD1 matching over 8 bases. The CDR3 is 14 residues long. Trimming removed 4 bases from V and 3 bases from J; junction bases left unmatched: 5. CDR3 sequence: CASSWTGRFYEQYF. The DNA of the CDR3 is TGTGCCAGCAGTTGGACAGGGCGGTTCTACGAGCAGTACTTC.

This chain links TRBV6-5 with TRBJ1-1, with 10 bases fitting TRBD1. Germline V gives CDR1 MNHEY, CDR2 SVGAGI. The CDR3 runs to 18 residues. V gave up 4 bases and J gave up 5 bases; unmatched junction bases: 16. CDR3 in DNA: TGTGCCAGCAGTTCCCCGGCCGGGACAGGGGTAAGGGGAACTGAAGCTTTCTTT. Its translation: CASSSPAGTGVRGTEAFF.

This clonotype was counted a few times. The chain is built from TRBV7-9 and TRBJ2-3, with 8 bases that match TRBD1. This CDR3 contains 14 residues. Looked up from germline, CDR1 is SEHNR and CDR2 is FQNEAQ (reference sequence). Germline trimming cut 5 bases from V and 4 bases from J; bases unmatched to any gene: 5. CDR3 sequence: CASSLDRASDTQYF. CDR3 nucleotides: TGTGCCAGCAGCCTGGACAGGGCATCAGATACGCAGTATTTT.

The chain links TRBV20-1 to TRBJ2-1, with 11 bases that match TRBD2. Looked up from germline, CDR1 is DFQATT and CDR2 is SNEGSKA (reference sequence). V was pared by 6 bases and J by 2 bases, with 9 bases of the junction left unmatched. The CDR3 spans 16 residues. The CDR3 reads CSAIARLAGTYNEQFF. The CDR3 DNA sequence: TGCAGTGCCATAGCCCGACTAGCGGGGACCTACAATGAGCAGTTCTTC.

This clonotype was detected only a few times. V usage is TRBV9 and J usage is TRBJ1-2; no firm D call. The V gene's germline CDR1 is SGDLS and CDR2 YYNGEE. The CDR3 runs to 13 residues. Trimming cost V 0 bases and J 2 bases, with 5 bases left between them. The CDR3 DNA follows: TGTGCCAGCAGCGTAGGTGTAAACTATGGCTACACCTTC. Translated, it gives CASSVGVNYGYTF. The full variable domain, in which reference TRBV9 and TRBJ1-2 provide the parts outside the CDR3, is DSGVTQTPKHLITATGQRVTLRCSPRSGDLSVYWYQQSLDQGLQFLIQYYNGEERAKGNILERFSAQQFPDLHSELNLSSLELGDSALYFCASSVGVNYGYTFGSGTRLTVV.

The chain combines TRBV6-2 or TRBV6-3 with TRBJ2-2; 11 nucleotides match TRBD2. J gave up 6 bases and V 10 bases, and 10 bases lay outside the gene matches. This CDR3 is 15 amino acids long. CDR1 and CDR2 from the germline V gene are MNHEY and SVGEGT. The CDR3 sequence is CATYSGTSGSGELFF. CDR3 in DNA: TGTGCCACCTACTCCGGGACTAGCGGCTCCGGGGAGCTGTTTTTT.

The chain joins TRBV7-9 to TRBJ2-7, with D unclear. V was trimmed by 5 bases and J by 2 bases, leaving 13 bases between them. This CDR3 is built from 14 residues. The germline V gene encodes CDR1 SEHNR and CDR2 FQNEAQ (reference sequence). The CDR3 here is CASSPGRVPYEQYF. The CDR3 nucleotides are TGTGCCAGCAGCCCCGGTCGAGTCCCCTACGAGCAGTACTTC.

In this sample, this clonotype turned up a few times. The chain links TRBV27 to TRBJ2-5, with 12 bases matching TRBD1. This CDR3 has 14 residues. Germline CDR1 reads MNHEY; CDR2 reads SMNVEV (reference sequence). With V trimmed by 5 bases and J by 5 bases, 3 bases remained unmatched. The CDR3 DNA sequence: TGTGCCAGCAGTGGGACAGGGGGCGGTGAGACCCAGTACTTC. This translates into CASSGTGGGETQYF.

The chain couples TRBV6-4 to TRBJ1-5; TRBD1 aligns across 10 bases. Germline V gene data show CDR1 as MRHNA and CDR2 as SNTAGT. V lost 8 bases, J lost 7 bases, and 11 bases stayed unmatched. This CDR3 is built from 15 residues. The CDR3 region is CASSETGGAGQPQHF. The CDR3 coding sequence is TGTGCCAGCTCAGAGACAGGGGGCGCGGGGCAGCCCCAGCATTTT.

This chain uses TRBV10-2 with TRBJ2-7; the D gene is possibly TRBD1 (5 bases). CDR3 length: 13 residues. The germline V gene encodes CDR1 WSHSY and CDR2 SAAADI. V was trimmed by 6 bases and J by 5 bases, leaving 14 bases between them. In nucleotides, the CDR3 is TGCGCCAGCAGCCAAGGACAAGCGAACGAGCAGTACTTC. Encoded protein: CASSQGQANEQYF.

The table lists this clonotype with a count of one. V is TRBV20-1 and J is TRBJ2-5; 8 bases map to TRBD1. The CDR3 is 14 amino acids. Germline-derived CDR1 and CDR2 are DFQATT and SNEGSKA (reference sequence). J lost 7 bases, V lost 2 bases, and 9 bases had no gene match. The CDR3 region is CSARPGQGRVTQYF. The CDR3 DNA is TGCAGTGCTAGACCCGGACAGGGAAGGGTGACCCAGTACTTC.

This chain's CDR3 is CASSVEGWDTEAFF. For the CDR3, the DNA is TGTGCCAGCAGCGTAGAAGGGTGGGACACTGAAGCTTTCTTT. J is TRBJ1-1 and V is TRBV9, with no clear D. Germline V gene lookup returns CDR1 SGDLS and CDR2 YYNGEE. The CDR3 has 14 residues. Trimming left V 0 bases short and J 3 bases short, with 9 bases between. The variable domain in full, completed from reference TRBV9 and TRBJ1-1, reads DSGVTQTPKHLITATGQRVTLRCSPRSGDLSVYWYQQSLDQGLQFLIQYYNGEERAKGNILERFSAQQFPDLHSELNLSSLELGDSALYFCASSVEGWDTEAFFGQGTRLTVV.

The chain employs TRBV5-1 and TRBJ2-7; D remains ambiguous. The V end lost 4 bases, the J end lost 0 bases, and 14 bases lay between the germline ends. This CDR3 has 15 residues. Germline V gene lookup returns CDR1 SGHRS and CDR2 YFSETQ. The CDR3 reads CASSQDGRVSYEQYF. CDR3 coding DNA: TGCGCCAGCAGCCAGGACGGCCGTGTCTCCTACGAGCAGTACTTC.

This chain joins TRBV5-1 and TRBJ1-1; D perhaps matches TRBD1 (5 bases). The CDR3 has 16 residues. V lost 4 bases and J lost 4, with 20 bases in between. Looked up from germline, CDR1 is SGHRS and CDR2 is YFSETQ. The CDR3 DNA follows: TGCGCCAGCAGCCATTATTTGAGAGGGAGGGGCACTGAAGCTTTCTTT. This translates into CASSHYLRGRGTEAFF.

The genes are TRBV11-1 and TRBJ2-2; the match to TRBD1 covers 7 bases. From germline, CDR1 is SGHAT and CDR2 FQDESV (reference sequence). With 3 bases clipped from V and 2 bases from J, the junction kept 6 bases outside the gene matches. The CDR3 runs to 16 residues. Here the CDR3 DNA reads TGTGCCAGCAGCTTTGGACAGGCGATAAACACCGGGGAGCTGTTTTTT. This codes for CASSFGQAINTGELFF.

V is TRBV28 and J is TRBJ2-1; D is perhaps TRBD2 (5 bases). Germline V CDR1 and CDR2: MDHEN, SYDVKM. CDR3 size: 14 residues. V was trimmed by 2 bases and J by 6 bases, leaving 11 bases between them. In DNA, the CDR3 is TGTGCCAGCAGTTTACCGGGGTTGGGCAATGAGCAGTTCTTC. Its translation is CASSLPGLGNEQFF.

This clonotype has a handful of counts. The chain has TRBV7-2 and TRBJ2-5; 8 bases fit TRBD2. The J call may be wrong; the DNA end is better matched by TRBJ2-7. The CDR3 loop spans 15 amino acids. CDR1 and CDR2 from the germline V gene are SGHTA and FQGNSA. The CDR3 DNA reads as TGTGCCAGCAGCACCAGCGGGGGAAACTCCTACGAGCAGTACTTC. It translates to CASSTSGGNSYEQYF.

This clonotype was picked up one time. J is TRBJ2-5 and V is TRBV4-3; no reliable D call. The germline gives CDR1 LGHNA, CDR2 YSLEER. This CDR3 is 13 amino acids long. V lost 1 base and J lost 13, with 16 bases in between. CDR3 bases: TGCGCCAGCAGCCAAGGGCCTGGTGGTGAGCGGTACTTC. This translates into CASSQGPGGERYF.

CDR3 region: CASSLAPLRGGSQPQHF. Written as DNA, the CDR3 is TGTGCCAGCAGCTTGGCCCCCCTTCGGGGGGGAAGCCAGCCCCAGCATTTT. This chain connects TRBV11-2 to TRBJ1-5; the D gene is possibly TRBD1 (5 bases). The ends were cut back, 3 bases at V and 7 bases at J, with 22 bases in the middle. This CDR3 region has 17 residues. The germline CDR1 and CDR2 sequences are SGHAT and FQNNGV.

This clonotype occurred many times. This sequence joins TRBV6-5 and TRBJ2-7; 7 bases line up with TRBD2. The length of the CDR3 is 14 residues. Trimming cost V 5 bases and J 2 bases; bases outside gene matches: 6. Germline CDR1 is MNHEY and CDR2 is SVGAGI. The CDR3 DNA is TGTGCCAGCAGTCCTCGGGGGGATCCCTACGAGCAGTACTTC. Amino acids: CASSPRGDPYEQYF.

The gene calls are TRBV4-2 and TRBJ2-7, with TRBD1 identical over 7 bases. Germline-derived CDR1 and CDR2 are LGHNA and YNFKEQ. The CDR3 runs 12 residues. The trim removed 8 bases at V and 3 bases at J, leaving 4 bases unmatched. The CDR3 region has the DNA TGTGCCAGCGGACAGGTTAACTACGAGCAGTACTTC. It is translated as CASGQVNYEQYF.

This clonotype was recorded a few times. This chain connects TRBV29-1 to TRBJ2-5; 13 bases align to TRBD2. V trimming: 4 bases; J trimming: 4 bases; junction bases outside the gene matches: 9. This CDR3 is 16 amino acids long. Germline V gives CDR1 SQVTM, CDR2 ANQGSEA. CDR3 sequence reads: CSVVPSTSGGRETQYF. The CDR3 region has the DNA TGCAGCGTTGTGCCATCGACTAGCGGGGGGCGAGAGACCCAGTACTTC.

The CDR3, as DNA: TGCGCCAGCAGCCTGGTAGCAGGGGGCCTCTCCTACAATGAGCAGTTCTTC. Protein product: CASSLVAGGLSYNEQFF. The J gene is TRBJ2-1, the V gene TRBV5-1, with 8 bases aligning to TRBD1. J gave up 0 bases and V 4 bases, and 9 bases lay outside the gene matches. The CDR3 is made up of 17 amino acids. Germline V gene data show CDR1 as SGHRS and CDR2 as YFSETQ.

J is TRBJ2-7 and V is TRBV7-2, with 8 bases lining up with TRBD2. V trimming: 3 bases; J trimming: 2 bases; junction bases outside the gene matches: 3. Germline CDR1 SGHTA, CDR2 FQGNSA. The CDR3 sequence is 14 residues long. The CDR3 loop is CASSFAGGAYEQYF. The CDR3 DNA is TGTGCCAGCAGCTTTGCCGGGGGGGCCTACGAGCAGTACTTC.

This clonotype has more than one count but fewer than ten. For the CDR3, the DNA is TGTGCCAGCAGCTTGACTAGCAGAAGCACAGATACGCAGTATTTT. Protein product: CASSLTSRSTDTQYF. The V gene is TRBV7-3, the J gene TRBJ2-3; 7 nucleotides line up with TRBD2. The CDR3 totals 15 residues. Per germline, CDR1 SGHTA and CDR2 FQGTGA. V was pared by 3 bases and J by 0 bases, with 3 bases of the junction left unmatched.

This clonotype was recorded a few times. CDR3 sequence: CASSWTPSSYEQYF. The DNA of the CDR3 is TGTGCCAGCAGTTGGACGCCAAGCTCCTACGAGCAGTACTTC. V usage is TRBV12-3 or TRBV12-4 and J usage is TRBJ2-7, with no clear D. V dropped 4 bases and J dropped 0 bases, with 10 bases sitting between them. CDR3 length: 14 residues.

The V call is TRBV7-2, the J call TRBJ2-1; 9 bases line up with TRBD1. V trimming: 6 bases; J trimming: 7 bases; junction bases outside the gene matches: 13. Germline CDR1 and CDR2: SGHTA and FQGNSA. This CDR3 has 16 residues. Here the CDR3 reads CASRQRLGQGSNEQFF. CDR3 sequence (DNA): TGTGCCAGCAGACAAAGGCTGGGACAGGGTAGTAATGAGCAGTTCTTC.

This clonotype has only a few counts. The chain has TRBV28 and TRBJ2-7; D gene uncertain. V was pared by 2 bases and J by 3 bases, with 11 bases between. CDR1 is MDHEN, CDR2 SYDVKM, per germline. The CDR3 covers 14 residues. CDR3 sequence: CASSLRSMIYEQYF. CDR3 sequence (DNA): TGTGCCAGCAGTTTAAGGTCTATGATCTACGAGCAGTACTTC.